A selection of T cell receptor beta chains follows, all from one sample in a study of OX40 agonist ivuxolimab in advanced cancers. Profiled with immunoSEQ multiplex PCR; TCRdb holds only in-frame clones, not every one. The sample includes 55,000 to 75,000 clones, about nine tenths of them seen just once. Here the sequenced sample was CD4+ or CD8+ T cells sorted from blood, taken in a trial of the OX40 agonist ivuxolimab. The origin of the receptors is an adult with an advanced solid tumor such as melanoma, head and neck, liver or kidney cancer. CDR3s include the opening cysteine and the closing phenylalanine or tryptophan. The D gene is left open where the match is weak. Part of the rows lack a size; the others show once, few, many or a class for expanded clones.

V gene	J gene	D gene	clone size	CDR3 protein	CDR3 DNA
TRBV7-9	TRBJ2-2	NA	NA	CASSQKPANTGELFF	TGTGCCAGCAGCCAAAAACCCGCGAACACCGGGGAGCTGTTTTTT
TRBV7-8	TRBJ2-1	TRBD2	once	CASSRPGLANEQFF	TGTGCCAGCAGCAGGCCGGGACTAGCCAATGAGCAGTTCTTC
TRBV9	TRBJ2-3	TRBD2	NA	CASSVEGSGIADTQYF	TGTGCCAGCAGCGTAGAAGGGAGCGGGATAGCTGATACGCAGTATTTT
TRBV11-2	TRBJ1-1	NA	NA	CASSLASGTEAFF	TGTGCCAGCAGCTTAGCGAGTGGGACTGAAGCTTTCTTT
TRBV21-1	TRBJ2-7	NA	NA	CASSKVGGYEQYF	TGTGCCAGCAGCAAAGTAGGGGGATACGAGCAGTACTTC
TRBV18	TRBJ1-2	NA	NA	CASSPQSSGEGTHGYTF	TGTGCCAGCTCACCACAATCTTCGGGAGAGGGGACCCACGGCTACACCTTC
TRBV28	TRBJ2-1	NA	NA	CASSFLGYEQFF	TGTGCCAGCAGTTTTTTGGGGTATGAGCAGTTCTTC
TRBV6-1	TRBJ2-1	TRBD1	NA	CASSEEDRVVYNEQFF	TGTGCCAGCAGTGAAGAGGACAGGGTTGTCTACAATGAGCAGTTCTTC
TRBV6-5	TRBJ1-4	TRBD1	NA	CASSYGMRDSKGKLFF	TGTGCCAGCAGTTACGGAATGCGGGACAGCAAGGGAAAACTGTTTTTT
TRBV19	TRBJ2-1	TRBD2	NA	CASSVSGSGYNEQFF	TGTGCCAGTAGTGTCAGCGGGAGTGGCTACAATGAGCAGTTCTTC
TRBV5-1	TRBJ1-1	NA	once	CASSFGPGEGSSEAFF	TGCGCCAGCAGCTTTGGTCCGGGAGAAGGGAGCTCTGAAGCTTTCTTT
TRBV7-3	TRBJ2-6	NA	NA	CASSLIPSGANVLTF	TGTGCCAGCAGCTTGATCCCCTCTGGGGCCAACGTCCTGACTTTC
TRBV5-1	TRBJ2-4	NA	NA	CASSGGHPRTDIQYF	TGCGCCAGCAGCGGAGGACACCCCCGAACGGACATTCAGTACTTC
TRBV5-1	TRBJ2-1	TRBD2	NA	CASSMGLAGGRGPFYNEQFF	TGCGCCAGCAGCATGGGACTAGCGGGAGGGAGGGGACCCTTCTACAATGAGCAGTTCTTC
TRBV7-9	TRBJ2-7	TRBD1	NA	CASSMDRGPSYEQYF	TGTGCCAGCAGCATGGACAGGGGTCCTTCCTACGAGCAGTACTTC
TRBV4-2	TRBJ2-3	TRBD2	NA	CASSQSVTSGSDTQYF	TGTGCCAGCAGCCAATCCGTGACTAGCGGGAGTGATACGCAGTATTTT
TRBV13	TRBJ1-1	NA	NA	CASSLEGANTEAFF	TGTGCCAGCAGCTTAGAAGGTGCGAACACTGAAGCTTTCTTT
TRBV6-5	TRBJ2-7	NA	medium-sized	CASSYQASSYEQYF	TGTGCCAGCAGTTATCAGGCCAGCTCCTACGAGCAGTACTTC
TRBV4-2	TRBJ2-7	TRBD2	NA	CASSQALTSGEQYF	TGTGCCAGCAGCCAAGCTCTGACTAGCGGAGAGCAGTACTTC
TRBV7-9	TRBJ1-1	NA	NA	CASSLVGMANTEAFF	TGTGCCAGCAGCTTAGTTGGGATGGCCAACACTGAAGCTTTCTTT
TRBV28	TRBJ1-5	TRBD1	NA	CASSTGTAGREPQHF	TGTGCCAGCAGCACCGGGACAGCGGGCCGAGAGCCCCAGCATTTT
TRBV19	TRBJ1-5	TRBD1	NA	CASSVTGGNQPQHF	TGTGCCAGTAGTGTGACAGGGGGCAATCAGCCCCAGCATTTT
TRBV7-3	TRBJ2-1	NA	NA	CASSLKGRLSSYNEQFF	TGTGCCAGCAGCTTAAAGGGCCGGTTGAGCTCCTACAATGAGCAGTTCTTC